Listed below are T cell receptor beta chains from one sample, sequenced in a study of blood T cell repertoires in COVID-19. The protocol was immunoSEQ multiplex PCR, while the TCRdb copy is restricted to in-frame clones and leaves out a portion. The sample gives 50,000 to 55,000 clones, around 85% of which show up once; under 6.5% is in the top ten. Source material: peripheral blood. The receptors were gathered from a man in his 60s with acute or convalescent COVID-19. CDR3s include the opening cysteine and the closing phenylalanine or tryptophan. A D gene is named only where the DNA matches it firmly. The size entry is marked missing in some rows and otherwise reads once, few, many or a size class.

CDR3 protein | CDR3 DNA | V gene | clone size | J gene | D gene
CASSPRLAGVYEQFF | TGTGCCAGCAGCCCCCGACTAGCGGGAGTCTATGAGCAGTTCTTC | TRBV7-3 | - | TRBJ2-1 | TRBD2
CATGKTGWDQPQHF | TGTGCCACCGGGAAGACAGGCTGGGATCAGCCCCAGCATTTT | TRBV24-1 | few | TRBJ1-5 | -
CASSPPRGFYNEQFF | TGTGCCAGCAGCCCCCCGCGGGGTTTCTACAATGAGCAGTTCTTC | TRBV9 | - | TRBJ2-1 | -
CASTRQKTGELFF | TGTGCCAGCACTCGACAGAAAACCGGGGAGCTGTTTTTT | TRBV2 | - | TRBJ2-2 | -
CASSFGDRLNTEAFF | TGTGCCAGCAGTTTTGGGGACAGGCTGAACACTGAAGCTTTCTTT | TRBV28 | once | TRBJ1-1 | TRBD1
CAISGQGAKSGNTIYF | TGTGCCATCAGTGGTCAGGGGGCAAAGTCTGGAAACACCATATATTTT | TRBV10-3 | - | TRBJ1-3 | TRBD1
CASSARVGTRGGETQYF | TGCGCCAGCAGCGCCCGAGTGGGGACTAGAGGTGGGGAGACCCAGTACTTC | TRBV5-1 | - | TRBJ2-5 | TRBD2
CASSAGTGNEQFF | TGTGCCAGCAGCGCCGGGACAGGCAATGAGCAGTTCTTC | TRBV7-3 | - | TRBJ2-1 | TRBD1
CASSQTGTGENEQFF | TGCGCCAGCAGCCAAACCGGGACAGGGGAGAATGAGCAGTTCTTC | TRBV4-1 | once | TRBJ2-1 | TRBD1
CASSLRREGIQYF | TGTGCCAGCAGCTTACGCAGGGAAGGCATTCAGTACTTC | TRBV7-3 | - | TRBJ2-4 | -
CASSPTGKVYNEQFF | TGTGCCAGCAGTCCGACAGGGAAAGTCTACAATGAGCAGTTCTTC | TRBV6-4 | - | TRBJ2-1 | TRBD1
CASRGTGFNEKLFF | TGTGCCAGCAGGGGGACAGGCTTTAATGAAAAACTGTTTTTT | TRBV28 | - | TRBJ1-4 | TRBD1
CASSEAPTGILTNYGYTF | TGTGCCAGCAGTGAAGCGCCGACAGGGATTCTTACTAACTATGGCTACACCTTC | TRBV2 | - | TRBJ1-2 | TRBD1
CASSSLAGEGAGEQFF | TGCGCCAGCAGCTCCTTAGCGGGAGAAGGGGCTGGTGAGCAGTTCTTC | TRBV5-1 | - | TRBJ2-1 | TRBD2
CASSQSGSGAAVEQFF | TGTGCCAGCAGCCAATCGGGAAGCGGAGCGGCTGTCGAGCAGTTCTTC | TRBV3-1/TRBV3-2 | - | TRBJ2-1 | -
CASSELQGSGTEAFF | TGCGCCAGCAGCGAACTTCAGGGTTCGGGTACTGAAGCTTTCTTT | TRBV5-1 | - | TRBJ1-1 | -
CASSEVPRGRYEQYF | TGTGCCAGCAGTGAAGTCCCCAGGGGTCGTTACGAGCAGTACTTC | TRBV2 | once | TRBJ2-7 | -
CASGRTLEGEQYF | TGTGCCAGCGGTCGGACGTTAGAGGGCGAGCAGTACTTC | TRBV3-1/TRBV3-2 | - | TRBJ2-7 | -
CAWFGRNRGRNYGYTF | TGTGCCTGGTTCGGAAGGAACAGGGGCCGCAACTATGGCTACACCTTC | TRBV30 | - | TRBJ1-2 | TRBD1
CASSRTGDDQPQHF | TGCGCCAGCAGCAGGACAGGGGATGACCAGCCCCAGCATTTT | TRBV5-1 | - | TRBJ1-5 | TRBD1
CASSLVHRGRGDTQYF | TGCGCCAGCAGCCTCGTTCACAGGGGGCGCGGGGATACGCAGTATTTT | TRBV5-1 | - | TRBJ2-3 | TRBD1
CSVVGRVGGELFF | TGCAGCGTTGTGGGGAGGGTCGGCGGGGAGCTGTTTTTT | TRBV29-1 | - | TRBJ2-2 | TRBD2
CASSAQGRDGYTF | TGCGCCAGCAGTGCGCAGGGGAGAGATGGCTACACCTTC | TRBV5-1 | - | TRBJ1-2 | -
CASSLYPPGQGAANEKLFF | TGTGCCAGCAGTTTATACCCGCCGGGACAGGGGGCGGCTAATGAAAAACTGTTTTTT | TRBV27 | - | TRBJ1-4 | TRBD1
CAWSLRQGSWGTEAFF | TGTGCCTGGAGCCTCAGACAGGGGAGTTGGGGCACTGAAGCTTTCTTT | TRBV30 | - | TRBJ1-1 | TRBD1
CASSELAGSSRNYNEQFF | TGCGCCAGCAGTGAGTTAGCGGGGAGCTCGAGGAACTACAATGAGCAGTTCTTC | TRBV10-1 | - | TRBJ2-1 | TRBD2
CASSIQGTDTEAFF | TGTGCCAGTAGTATCCAGGGAACGGACACTGAAGCTTTCTTT | TRBV19 | once | TRBJ1-1 | -
CASSQPAGGGTQYF | TGCGCCAGCAGCCAACCAGCGGGGGGGGGTACGCAGTATTTT | TRBV4-1 | - | TRBJ2-3 | TRBD2
CASSSRGGRSYNEQFF | TGTGCCAGCAGCTCCCGGGGCGGGAGGTCCTACAATGAGCAGTTCTTC | TRBV7-3 | - | TRBJ2-1 | TRBD2
CAISDGQGGGYTF | TGTGCCATCAGTGACGGGCAGGGCGGTGGCTACACCTTC | TRBV10-3 | - | TRBJ1-2 | -
CASSVLAPSTDTQYF | TGTGCCAGCAGCGTGTTAGCGCCTAGCACAGATACGCAGTATTTT | TRBV9 | - | TRBJ2-3 | -
CASSKTGDGYTF | TGTGCCAGTAGTAAAACAGGAGATGGCTACACCTTC | TRBV19 | - | TRBJ1-2 | -
CASSGGQGFNNEQFF | TGTGCCAGCAGCGGGGGACAGGGCTTCAACAATGAGCAGTTCTTC | TRBV6-5 | - | TRBJ2-1 | TRBD1
CASSQGSGVGTGELFF | TGCGCCAGCAGCCAAGGTTCAGGGGTTGGCACCGGGGAGCTGTTTTTT | TRBV4-1 | - | TRBJ2-2 | -
CASSPGSEGEKLFF | TGTGCCAGCTCCCCGGGGTCAGAGGGTGAAAAACTGTTTTTT | TRBV18 | - | TRBJ1-4 | -
CASSTGTGANTGELFF | TGTGCTAGCAGCACCGGGACAGGGGCAAACACCGGGGAGCTGTTTTTT | TRBV7-7 | - | TRBJ2-2 | TRBD1
CASSFLAGTDTQYF | TGTGCCAGCAGTTTCCTAGCGGGTACAGATACGCAGTATTTT | TRBV28 | many | TRBJ2-3 | TRBD2
CASSSTGDYTGELFF | TGCGCCAGCAGCTCAACAGGGGACTACACCGGGGAGCTGTTTTTT | TRBV5-1 | once | TRBJ2-2 | -
CASSLTRDRGLGNEQFF | TGTGCCAGCAGCTTAACGCGGGACAGGGGGCTAGGCAATGAGCAGTTCTTC | TRBV7-3 | - | TRBJ2-1 | TRBD1
CASSVDVRDSGYTF | TGTGCCAGCAGCGTAGACGTCAGGGACTCTGGCTACACCTTC | TRBV9 | - | TRBJ1-2 | -
CASTPATGIYSPLHF | TGTGCCAGCACCCCGGCAACGGGGATATATTCACCCCTCCACTTT | TRBV7-2 | - | TRBJ1-6 | -
CASSAHRQGKAGELFF | TGTGCCAGCAGCGCGCATCGACAGGGGAAGGCCGGGGAGCTGTTTTTT | TRBV7-9 | - | TRBJ2-2 | TRBD1
CASSQGQGGVNVLTF | TGTGCCAGCAGCCAAGGGCAGGGGGGAGTCAACGTCCTGACTTTC | TRBV4-2 | once | TRBJ2-6 | -
CASSLGTGLNTEAFF | TGCGCCAGCAGCTTGGGGACAGGGTTGAACACTGAAGCTTTCTTT | TRBV5-1 | - | TRBJ1-1 | TRBD1
CASSESGASLSPLHF | TGTGCCAGCAGTGAAAGCGGGGCTTCGTTATCACCCCTCCACTTT | TRBV6-1 | - | TRBJ1-6 | -
CASGRGTDYEQYF | TGTGCCAGCGGCCGGGGGACGGACTACGAGCAGTACTTC | TRBV6-5 | - | TRBJ2-7 | -
CAWSRGGTQGNPNYGYTF | TGTGCCTGGAGTCGGGGGGGGACACAGGGAAATCCTAACTATGGCTACACCTTC | TRBV30 | few | TRBJ1-2 | -
CASSSPNQPQHF | TGTGCCAGTAGCAGTCCCAATCAGCCCCAGCATTTT | TRBV19 | - | TRBJ1-5 | -
CASTIMGAQETQYF | TGCGCCAGCACCATAATGGGAGCCCAAGAGACCCAGTACTTC | TRBV5-1 | - | TRBJ2-5 | -
CASSSLGHGYTF | TGCGCCAGCAGCTCTCTTGGGCATGGCTACACCTTC | TRBV5-1 | - | TRBJ1-2 | -
CASSQQFYDLQDTGYGYTF | TGTGCCAGCAGCCAACAATTTTATGACCTACAAGACACAGGCTATGGCTACACCTTC | TRBV3-1/TRBV3-2 | - | TRBJ1-2 | -
CASRRAGQNTQYF | TGTGCCAGCAGAAGGGCGGGCCAAAACACCCAGTACTTC | TRBV6-5 | - | TRBJ2-5 | -